Below, 25 T cell receptor beta chains from the same sample are listed, as sequenced in a study of Ad26.COV2.S vaccination and SARS-CoV-2 variants. The data were produced by immunoSEQ multiplex PCR, yet TCRdb's version contains in-frame clones alone and is incomplete. The sample shows around 370,000 clones, approximately 81% of them seen only once. Treatment meaning: around 19 received Ad26.COV2.S at low or high dose, single or two shots; roughly five received placebo; per-sample allocation not given. Samples came from day 63 after the first vaccine or placebo injection. The material was peripheral blood, obtained in a trial of Ad26.COV2.S vaccine versus placebo. These receptors all come from a person aged 18 to 59 who received the Ad26.COV2.S COVID-19 vaccine or a placebo.

The V gene is TRBV2, the J gene TRBJ2-7, with D possibly TRBD1 on 5 matching bases. The CDR3 consists of 13 residues. Deletions cut 4 bases from V and 3 bases from J, with 10 bases between. Germline assignment: CDR1 SNHLY and CDR2 FYNNEI. The CDR3 DNA reads as TGTGCCAGCAGTGTGGACACTTACTACGAGCAGTACTTC. Its protein is CASSVDTYYEQYF.

The chain couples TRBV6-5 to TRBJ1-4; TRBD1 agrees at 8 bases. The CDR3 runs to 15 residues. V trimming: 2 bases; J trimming: 8 bases; junction bases outside the gene matches: 7. Germline assignment: CDR1 MNHEY and CDR2 SVGAGI. CDR3 in amino acids: CASSYATGAGEKLFF. In DNA, the CDR3 is TGTGCCAGCAGTTACGCGACAGGGGCGGGGGAAAAACTGTTTTTT.

The J gene is TRBJ2-4, the V gene TRBV4-1, with D maybe TRBD1 (6 bases). Germline CDR1 and CDR2: MGHRA and YSYEKL. The CDR3 covers 20 residues. Between the trimmed V and J ends, which lost 1 base and 1 base, there was a span of 23 bases. The CDR3 loop reads CASSQVPRDRSFRAKNIQYF. The CDR3 DNA is TGCGCCAGCAGCCAAGTCCCCCGCGACAGGTCGTTTCGGGCCAAAAACATTCAGTACTTC.

This clone was counted only a few times. The chain joins TRBV10-3 to TRBJ1-2, with 7 bases that match TRBD1. There are 13 residues in the CDR3. Germline CDR1 and CDR2: ENHRY and SYGVKD. Trimming removed 3 bases from V and 4 bases from J; junction bases left unmatched: 2. For the CDR3, the DNA is TGTGCCATCAGTGAACAGGGGACCTATGGCTACACCTTC. Translated, it gives CAISEQGTYGYTF.

This chain links TRBV3-1 (or the pseudogene TRBV3-2) with TRBJ1-1, with D perhaps matching TRBD1 (6 bases). The CDR3 is made up of 14 amino acids. Germline V gene sequence: CDR1 LGHDT, CDR2 YNNKEL (reference sequence). Trimming pared 0 bases from V and 10 bases from J, leaving 15 bases between. The DNA for the CDR3 is TGTGCCAGCAGCCAAGAAGGGTCAGGGGCTGGAGCTTTCTTT. It specifies CASSQEGSGAGAFF.

The chain links TRBV5-5 to TRBJ1-2; D remains unclear. The CDR3 length is 13 residues. Trimming removed 4 bases from V and 1 base from J, with 8 bases in between. CDR1 and CDR2 (germline): SGHKS, YYEKEE (reference sequence). The CDR3 loop reads CASSVQSNYGYTF. As DNA, the CDR3 is TGTGCCAGCAGCGTCCAAAGTAACTATGGCTACACCTTC.

The chain uses TRBV9 and TRBJ1-1; D gene ambiguous. CDR1 and CDR2 from the germline V gene are SGDLS and YYNGEE. The CDR3 is 16 amino acids. Trimming stripped 1 base from V and 1 base from J, with 14 bases between. CDR3 protein: CASSVHPWPQNTEAFF. CDR3 DNA: TGTGCCAGCAGCGTACATCCTTGGCCCCAGAACACTGAAGCTTTCTTT. Combining the CDR3 with reference TRBV9 and TRBJ1-1 gives the whole variable domain DSGVTQTPKHLITATGQRVTLRCSPRSGDLSVYWYQQSLDQGLQFLIQYYNGEERAKGNILERFSAQQFPDLHSELNLSSLELGDSALYFCASSVHPWPQNTEAFFGQGTRLTVV.

This clone has a single count. The chain employs TRBV5-4 and TRBJ2-3; D remains unclear. The ends were cut back, 0 bases at V and 3 bases at J, with 8 bases in the middle. The germline gives CDR1 SGHNT, CDR2 YYREEE (reference sequence). This CDR3 is 14 amino acids long. CDR3 sequence (DNA): TGTGCCAGCAGCTTGGCCTCCTATACAGATACGCAGTATTTT. Translating it yields CASSLASYTDTQYF.

Here the CDR3 reads CASSLPSGPLFEQYF. CDR3 coding DNA: TGTGCCAGCAGTTTACCCAGCGGCCCCTTATTCGAGCAGTACTTC. The V and J genes are TRBV28 and TRBJ2-7; D is perhaps TRBD2 (5 bases). This CDR3 region has 15 residues. Trimming left V 2 bases short and J 6 bases short, with 17 bases between. The germline V gene encodes CDR1 MDHEN and CDR2 SYDVKM.

This clone is a singleton in its sample. Additional DNA sequences in this sample encode the identical CDR3. V gene TRBV3-1 (or the pseudogene TRBV3-2) combines with J gene TRBJ2-1; 11 positions match TRBD2. Germline V lookup: CDR1 LGHDT, CDR2 YNNKEL (reference sequence). The CDR3 length is 15 residues. J lost 4 bases, V lost 3 bases, and 2 bases had no gene match. The CDR3 is CASSQRLAGYNEQFF. CDR3 DNA sequence: TGTGCCAGCAGCCAGAGACTAGCGGGGTACAATGAGCAGTTCTTC.

This chain connects TRBV10-3 to TRBJ2-1; 8 bases fit TRBD2. The germline CDR1 and CDR2 sequences are ENHRY and SYGVKD. This CDR3 has 11 amino acids. The J segment lost 7 bases and the V segment lost 11 bases, leaving 4 bases of the junction unmatched. The CDR3 spells CASRGGNEQFF. The CDR3 region has the DNA TGTGCCTCACGGGGGGGGAATGAGCAGTTCTTC.

The gene calls are TRBV21-1 and TRBJ1-1. TRBV21-1 is a pseudogene segment. The CDR3 contains 16 residues. CDR3 in amino acids: CASSKQGVSPAPEAFF. The CDR3 nucleotides read TGTGCCAGCAGCAAACAGGGAGTTAGTCCAGCGCCTGAAGCTTTCTTT.

The chain uses TRBV15 and TRBJ2-2; the match to TRBD2 covers 8 bases. V was pared by 5 bases and J by 3 bases, with 5 bases of the junction left unmatched. In germline, CDR1 is LNHNV, CDR2 YYDKDF (reference sequence). This CDR3 is built from 15 residues. The CDR3 DNA reads TGTGCCACCAGCGGCCAGCGGGGGTACACCGGGGAGCTGTTTTTT. This encodes CATSGQRGYTGELFF.

J is TRBJ1-5 and V is TRBV5-6, with TRBD1 matching over 8 bases. The CDR3 is 14 amino acids. From germline, CDR1 is SGHDT and CDR2 YYEEEE. Losses at the gene ends were 3 bases for V and 7 bases for J; bases not matched to a gene: 6. The CDR3 region is CASSYRTGLQPQHF. As DNA, the CDR3 is TGTGCCAGCAGCTACCGGACAGGGCTGCAGCCCCAGCATTTT.

The chain joins TRBV7-9 to TRBJ2-5; 8 nucleotides line up with TRBD2. CDR1 and CDR2 from the germline V gene are SEHNR and FQNEAQ (reference sequence). The CDR3 runs 16 residues. The junction had 7 bases not matched to a gene; V was cut back by 4 bases and J by 0 bases. CDR3 region: CASSSRQRGYQETQYF. In DNA, the CDR3 is TGTGCCAGCAGCTCCCGGCAGCGGGGGTACCAAGAGACCCAGTACTTC.

CDR3: CASSPMAGPEQYF. CDR3 sequence (DNA): TGTGCCAGCTCACCAATGGCAGGCCCTGAGCAGTACTTC. This chain uses TRBV18 with TRBJ2-7, with D unresolved. This CDR3 has 13 residues. Germline values: CDR1 KGHSH, CDR2 LQKENI. The V end was cut by 2 bases, the J end by 7 bases, with 12 bases between.

The chain links TRBV5-6 to TRBJ1-2; D not resolved. Germline loops: CDR1 SGHDT, CDR2 YYEEEE. Trimming pared 1 base from V and 0 bases from J, leaving 10 bases between. The CDR3 is made up of 15 amino acids. The CDR3 bases are TGTGCCAGCAGCTTGTCCTACAGTACTAACTATGGCTACACCTTC. This translates into CASSLSYSTNYGYTF.

The V and J genes are TRBV30 and TRBJ1-4; D is unclear. The CDR3 has 11 amino acids. V was pared by 2 bases and J by 13 bases, with 11 bases between. From germline, CDR1 is GTSNPN and CDR2 SVGIG (reference sequence). The chain's CDR3 is CAWSSTDGLFF. For the CDR3, the DNA is TGTGCCTGGAGTTCCACCGACGGACTGTTTTTT.

The rearrangement joins TRBV6-5 to TRBJ2-7, with 14 nucleotides matching TRBD2. With 6 bases clipped from V and 4 bases from J, the junction kept 2 bases outside the gene matches. Germline CDR1 is MNHEY and CDR2 is SVGAGI. The CDR3 covers 14 residues. The CDR3: CASRGLAGGYEQYF. The CDR3 DNA sequence: TGTGCCAGCAGAGGACTAGCGGGGGGTTACGAGCAGTACTTC.

A note on this clone: Lacking the conserved final phenylalanine or tryptophan, this CDR3 likely reflects a read error. The DNA is omitted, as the CDR3 cannot be located on it reliably, and the CDR3 follows TCRdb's listing. The chain carries TRBV19 and TRBJ1-1. The CDR3 extends over 12 residues, inclusive of both ends. The germline V gene has CDR1 LNHDA and CDR2 SQIVND (reference sequence). CDR3 sequence: CASSIKGGAEVL.

The chain carries TRBV20-1 and TRBJ2-7; D not resolved. Trimming left V 3 bases short and J 6 bases short, with 9 bases between. The CDR3 is 11 residues long. Germline V lookup: CDR1 DFQATT, CDR2 SNEGSKA (reference sequence). As DNA, the CDR3 is TGCAGTGCTAGTATGGCCCGCGAGCAGTACTTC. Protein product: CSASMAREQYF.

The V call is TRBV7-8, the J call TRBJ1-4, with D perhaps matching TRBD1 (5 bases). The CDR3 loop spans 15 amino acids. The germline V and J ends were trimmed by 0 bases and 7 bases, with 12 bases remaining between them. Germline V gene lookup returns CDR1 SGHVS and CDR2 FQNEAQ. CDR3 protein: CASSLAAGSGEKLFF. DNA for the CDR3: TGTGCCAGCAGCTTAGCGGCAGGGTCGGGTGAAAAACTGTTTTTT. The full variable domain, completed using reference TRBV7-8 and TRBJ1-4, is GAGVSQSPRYKVAKRGQDVALRCDPISGHVSLFWYQQALGQGPEFLTYFQNEAQLDKSGLPSDRFFAERPEGSVSTLKIQRTQQEDSAVYLCASSLAAGSGEKLFFGSGTQLSVL.

V gene TRBV28 combines with J gene TRBJ2-2, with 10 bases that match TRBD1. V dropped 7 bases and J dropped 5; count of bases not matched to a gene: 4. The V gene's germline CDR1 is MDHEN and CDR2 SYDVKM. The length of the CDR3 is 14 residues. Here the CDR3 DNA reads TGTGCCAGCACCCCGGGACAGGGGACCGGGGAGCTGTTTTTT. This sequence encodes CASTPGQGTGELFF.

V gene TRBV10-2 combines with J gene TRBJ2-7; D call uncertain. The V and J ends lost 7 bases and 1 base respectively, with 8 bases between them. The CDR3 is made up of 12 amino acids. Germline V gene data show CDR1 as WSHSY and CDR2 as SAAADI. This chain's CDR3 is CASKGLSYEQYF. The CDR3 nucleotides read TGCGCCAGCAAGGGCCTATCCTACGAGCAGTACTTC.

This chain connects TRBV10-3 to TRBJ1-5; D gene uncertain. The CDR3 runs to 17 residues. Per the germline V gene, CDR1 is ENHRY and CDR2 is SYGVKD. V was clipped by 10 bases and J by 3 bases, with 25 bases between them. CDR3 protein: CATRELSGRGNNQPQHF. For the CDR3, the DNA is TGTGCCACACGGGAACTGAGCGGAAGAGGGAACAATCAGCCCCAGCATTTT.